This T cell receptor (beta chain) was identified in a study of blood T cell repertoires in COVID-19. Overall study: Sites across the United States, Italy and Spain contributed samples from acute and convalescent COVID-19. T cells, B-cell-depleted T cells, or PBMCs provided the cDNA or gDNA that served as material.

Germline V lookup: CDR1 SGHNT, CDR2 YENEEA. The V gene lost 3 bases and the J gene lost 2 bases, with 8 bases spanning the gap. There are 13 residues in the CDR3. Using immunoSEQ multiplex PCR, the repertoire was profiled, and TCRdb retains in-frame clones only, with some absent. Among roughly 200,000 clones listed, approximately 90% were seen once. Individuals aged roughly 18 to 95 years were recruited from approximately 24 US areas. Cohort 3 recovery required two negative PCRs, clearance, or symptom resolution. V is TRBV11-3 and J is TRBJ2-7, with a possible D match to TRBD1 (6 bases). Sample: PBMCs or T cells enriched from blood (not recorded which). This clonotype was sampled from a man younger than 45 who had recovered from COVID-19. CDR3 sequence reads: CASSLRDTYEQYF. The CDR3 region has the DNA TGTGCCAGCAGCTTGAGGGACACCTACGAGCAGTACTTC.